This TCR beta chain was observed in a study of cytomegalovirus exposure and HLA in healthy donors. Whole-study findings and limits: The authors confirmed in vitro that a few CMV-associated chains were specific for CMV antigens. Listed as cytomegalovirus-associated were more than 150 TCR beta chains.

As concerns this clone: As yet, its antigen is unknown.

The approximately 120-subject validation cohort, separate from the approximately 670-subject first cohort, included the donors. The repertoire was sequenced with immunoSEQ multiplex PCR; TCRdb's copy has only in-frame clones and lacks some. The sample yields 150,000 to 250,000 clones, about 81% seen once. Between the trimmed V and J ends, which lost 3 bases and 8 bases, there was a span of 20 bases. In germline, CDR1 is SGDLS, CDR2 YYNGEE. The CDR3 contains 15 residues. The receptor was derived from a woman aged 30 to 39 in good health and CMV-seronegative. The V gene is TRBV9, the J gene TRBJ1-1; D possibly corresponds to TRBD1 (6 bases). Sequenced sample: PBMCs. The CDR3 loop reads CASSAHARGLTEAFF. The CDR3 DNA reads as TGTGCCAGCAGCGCGCACGCCAGGGGCCTCACCGAAGCTTTCTTT.